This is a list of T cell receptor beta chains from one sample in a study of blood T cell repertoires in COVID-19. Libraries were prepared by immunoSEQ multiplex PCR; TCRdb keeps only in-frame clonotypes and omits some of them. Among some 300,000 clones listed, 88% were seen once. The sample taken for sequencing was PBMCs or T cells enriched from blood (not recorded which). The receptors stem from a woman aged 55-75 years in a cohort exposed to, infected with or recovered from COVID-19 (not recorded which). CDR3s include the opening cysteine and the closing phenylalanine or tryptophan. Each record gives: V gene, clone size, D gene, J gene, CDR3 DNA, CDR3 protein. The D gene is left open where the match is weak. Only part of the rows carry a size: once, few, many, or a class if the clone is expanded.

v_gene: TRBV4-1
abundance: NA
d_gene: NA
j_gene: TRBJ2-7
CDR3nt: TGCGCCAGCAGCCAAGATTGGCCAGGAAGCTCCTACGAGCAGTACTTC
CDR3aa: CASSQDWPGSSYEQYF

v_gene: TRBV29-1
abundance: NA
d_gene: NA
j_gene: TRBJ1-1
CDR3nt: TGCAGCGTTGAAGATTTTGACAGAGCAAGGGGAGCTTTCTTT
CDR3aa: CSVEDFDRARGAFF

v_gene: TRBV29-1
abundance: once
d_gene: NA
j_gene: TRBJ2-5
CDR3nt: TGCAGCGTTGAGGCAGTACAAGAGACCCAGTACTTC
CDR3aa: CSVEAVQETQYF

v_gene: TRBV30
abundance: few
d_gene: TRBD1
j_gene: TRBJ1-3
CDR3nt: TGTGCCTGGACCAGACAGGGAGGAAACACCATATATTTT
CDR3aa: CAWTRQGGNTIYF

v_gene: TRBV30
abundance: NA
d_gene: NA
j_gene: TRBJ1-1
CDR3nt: TGTGCCTGGAGTGTGGGGGGAACAGTGGCTGAAGCTTTCTTT
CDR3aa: CAWSVGGTVAEAFF

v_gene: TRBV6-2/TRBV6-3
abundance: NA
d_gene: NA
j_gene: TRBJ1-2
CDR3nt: TGTGCCAGCAGTACGACGGGACAAAACTATGGCTACACCTTC
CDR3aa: CASSTTGQNYGYTF

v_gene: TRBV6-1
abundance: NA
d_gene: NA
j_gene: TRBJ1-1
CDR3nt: TGTGCCAGCAGTGAAGATGGACAAAACACTGAAGCTTTCTTT
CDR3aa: CASSEDGQNTEAFF

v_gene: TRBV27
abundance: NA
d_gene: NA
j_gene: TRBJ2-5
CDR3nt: TGTGCCAGCAGTTTATCCCTGTCAGGAGAGACCCAGTACTTC
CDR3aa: CASSLSLSGETQYF

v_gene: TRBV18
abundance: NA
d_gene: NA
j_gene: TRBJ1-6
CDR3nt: TGTGCCAGCTCAATGATGCGGGGGGAAAATAATTCACCCCTCCACTTT
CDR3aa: CASSMMRGENNSPLHF

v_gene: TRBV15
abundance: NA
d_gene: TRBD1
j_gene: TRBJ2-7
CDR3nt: TGTGCCACCAGCGGGACAGCCTACGAGCAGTACTTC
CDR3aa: CATSGTAYEQYF

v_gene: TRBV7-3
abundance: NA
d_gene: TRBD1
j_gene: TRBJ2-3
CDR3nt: TGTGCCAGCAGCCCCGACAGGGAATATACGCAGTATTTT
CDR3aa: CASSPDREYTQYF

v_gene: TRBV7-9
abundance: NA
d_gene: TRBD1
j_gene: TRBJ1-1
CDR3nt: TGTGCCAGCAGGAACCCAGGGGGCGTCACTGAAGCTTTCTTT
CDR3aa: CASRNPGGVTEAFF

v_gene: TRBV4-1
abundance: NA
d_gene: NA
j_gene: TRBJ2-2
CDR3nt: TGCGCCAGCAGCCAAGATAGGGAGGAGACAACGAACACCGGGGAGCTGTTTTTT
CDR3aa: CASSQDREETTNTGELFF

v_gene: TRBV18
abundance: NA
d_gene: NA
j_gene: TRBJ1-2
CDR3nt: TGTGCCAGCTCACCACCTACTCAACAGGGACGCGGCTACACCTTC
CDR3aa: CASSPPTQQGRGYTF

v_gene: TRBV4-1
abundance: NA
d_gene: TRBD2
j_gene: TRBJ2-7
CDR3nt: TGCGCCAGCAGCCAAGATGAGGCTAGCGGGAGAAGCCACGAGCAGTACTTC
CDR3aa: CASSQDEASGRSHEQYF

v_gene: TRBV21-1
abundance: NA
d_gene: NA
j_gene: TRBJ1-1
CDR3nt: TGTGCCAGCAGCTCCTGGCCCCCCCTTAAATCGGGGACTGAAGCTTTCTTT
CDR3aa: CASSSWPPLKSGTEAFF

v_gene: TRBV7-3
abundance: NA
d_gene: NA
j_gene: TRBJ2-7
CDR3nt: TGTGCCAGCAGCCCCGTCGTCTACGAGCAGTACTTC
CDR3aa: CASSPVVYEQYF

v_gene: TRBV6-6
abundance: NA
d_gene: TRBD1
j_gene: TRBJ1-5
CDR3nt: TGTGCCAGCAGCTCCGACAGGGAGAGCAATCAGCCCCAGCATTTT
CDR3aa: CASSSDRESNQPQHF

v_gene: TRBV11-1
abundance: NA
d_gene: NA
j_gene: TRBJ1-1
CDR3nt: TGTGCCAGCAGCTTCCCGGCGAGGGAGCCTGAAGCTTTCTTT
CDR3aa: CASSFPAREPEAFF

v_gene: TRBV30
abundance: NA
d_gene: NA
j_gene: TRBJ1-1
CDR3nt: TGTGCCTGGAGTCAGGACACTGAAGCTTTCTTT
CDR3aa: CAWSQDTEAFF

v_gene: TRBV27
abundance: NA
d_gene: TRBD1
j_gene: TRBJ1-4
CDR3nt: TGTGCCAGCAGTGACGACAGGGCTGGTGAAAAACTGTTTTTT
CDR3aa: CASSDDRAGEKLFF

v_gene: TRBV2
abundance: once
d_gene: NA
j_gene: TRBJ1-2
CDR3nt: TGTGCCAGCAGTGACGAGGTCGACTATGGCTACACCTTC
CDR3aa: CASSDEVDYGYTF

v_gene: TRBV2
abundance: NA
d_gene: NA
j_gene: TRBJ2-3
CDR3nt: TGTGCCAGCATGCCCGGGAGAAGCACAGATACGCAGTATTTT
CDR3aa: CASMPGRSTDTQYF

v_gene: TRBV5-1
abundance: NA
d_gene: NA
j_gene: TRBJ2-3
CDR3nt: TGCGCCAGCAGCTCACAGGGAAGCCCAGATACGCAGTATTTT
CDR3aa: CASSSQGSPDTQYF

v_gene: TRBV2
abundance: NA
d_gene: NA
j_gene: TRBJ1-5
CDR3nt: TGTGCCAGCCGACAACAGGGTAACAATCAGCCCCAGCATTTT
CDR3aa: CASRQQGNNQPQHF

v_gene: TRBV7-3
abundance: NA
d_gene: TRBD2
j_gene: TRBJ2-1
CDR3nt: TGTGCCAGCAGCTTATGGTCTGGCGGGGGGTTTTACAATGAGCAGTTCTTC
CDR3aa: CASSLWSGGGFYNEQFF

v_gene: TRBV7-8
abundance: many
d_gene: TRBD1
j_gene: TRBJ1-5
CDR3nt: TGTGCCAGCAGCTCACAGGGGGGCAATCAGCCCCAGCATTTT
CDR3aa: CASSSQGGNQPQHF

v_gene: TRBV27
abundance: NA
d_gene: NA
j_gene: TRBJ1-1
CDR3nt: TGTGCCAGCAGTTTGGGGAGAAGGGCGGGTGGGACTGAAGCTTTCTTT
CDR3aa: CASSLGRRAGGTEAFF

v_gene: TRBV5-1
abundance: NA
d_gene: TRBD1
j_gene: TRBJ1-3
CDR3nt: TGCGCCAGCAGCTCGGACAGGGGGCCAGGAAACACCATATATTTT
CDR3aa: CASSSDRGPGNTIYF

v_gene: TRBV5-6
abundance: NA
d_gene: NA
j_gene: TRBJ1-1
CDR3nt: TGTGCCAGCAGCTTGGGGTTGGGGGGTCGGACTGAAGCTTTCTTT
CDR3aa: CASSLGLGGRTEAFF

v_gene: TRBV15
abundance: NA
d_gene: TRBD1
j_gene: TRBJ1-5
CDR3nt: TGTGCCACCAGCAGAGATTTGGGGACAGCCAATCAGCCCCAGCATTTT
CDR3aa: CATSRDLGTANQPQHF

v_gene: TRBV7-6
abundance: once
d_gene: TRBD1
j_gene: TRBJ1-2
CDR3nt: TGTGCCAGCAGCAGGGGACAGGGCTATGGCTACACCTTC
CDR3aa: CASSRGQGYGYTF